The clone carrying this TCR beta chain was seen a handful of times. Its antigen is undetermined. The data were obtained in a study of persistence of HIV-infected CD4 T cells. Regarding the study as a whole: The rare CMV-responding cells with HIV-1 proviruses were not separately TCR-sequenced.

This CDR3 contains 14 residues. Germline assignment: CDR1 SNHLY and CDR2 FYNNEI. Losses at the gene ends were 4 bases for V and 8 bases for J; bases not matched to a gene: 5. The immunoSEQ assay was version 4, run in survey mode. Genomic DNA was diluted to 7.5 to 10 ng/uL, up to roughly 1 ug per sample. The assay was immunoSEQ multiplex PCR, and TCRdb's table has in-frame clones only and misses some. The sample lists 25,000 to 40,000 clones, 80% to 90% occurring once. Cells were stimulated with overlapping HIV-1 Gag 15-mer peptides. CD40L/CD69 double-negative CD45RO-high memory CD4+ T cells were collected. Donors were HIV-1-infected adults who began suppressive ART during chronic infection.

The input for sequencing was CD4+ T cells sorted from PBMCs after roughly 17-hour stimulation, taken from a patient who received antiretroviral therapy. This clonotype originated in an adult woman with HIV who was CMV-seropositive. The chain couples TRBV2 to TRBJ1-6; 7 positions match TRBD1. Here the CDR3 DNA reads TGTGCCAGCAGTGGGGTCAGGGGGGATTCACCCCTCCACTTT. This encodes CASSGVRGDSPLHF.